This entry concerns a single TCR beta chain. As yet, its antigen is unknown. The entry originates in a study of shared clonotypes between healthy human individuals. On the study more broadly: Aged 18 to 49, the donors were two women and a few men.

Produced via immunoSEQ multiplex PCR; TCRdb's table is partial and in-frame only. In the table there are hundreds of thousands of clones, roughly 97% of which are singletons. Trimming removed 0 bases from V and 9 bases from J, with 11 bases in between. The germline V gene has CDR1 MNHEY and CDR2 SVGAGI. The CDR3 runs 13 residues. Whole-study results and caveats: Naive CD4 clonotype sharing across several donors was 5% to 6%.

The chain employs TRBV6-5 and TRBJ2-5; TRBD1 might be the D (6 bases). The sequencing input was naive CD4+ T cells sorted from blood. This sample's subset: CD45RA+ positively selected. This clonotype was obtained from a woman in her twenties or thirties in good health. The CDR3 reads CASSYSGGDPQYF. In nucleotides, the CDR3 is TGTGCCAGCAGTTACTCAGGGGGTGATCCCCAGTACTTC.